The 4 T cell receptor beta chains given below trace back to one sample, sequenced in a study of blood T cell repertoires in COVID-19. The data were produced by immunoSEQ multiplex PCR, yet TCRdb's version contains in-frame clones alone and is incomplete. The table includes fewer than 150,000 clones, approximately 86% detected once. What was sequenced was peripheral blood. The source of these receptors is a woman aged 50 to 60 who had recovered from COVID-19.

The chain is built from TRBV18 and TRBJ2-7; 7 bases map to TRBD2. Germline assignment: CDR1 KGHSH and CDR2 LQKENI. V lost 6 bases and J lost 2; bases outside the gene matches: 13. The length of the CDR3 is 16 residues. This CDR3 reads CASSLTPPSGTYEQYF. The CDR3 bases are TGTGCCAGCTCCCTGACCCCCCCTAGCGGAACCTACGAGCAGTACTTC. Full variable domain (outside the CDR3, taken from reference TRBV18 and TRBJ2-7): NAGVMQNPRHLVRRRGQEARLRCSPMKGHSHVYWYRQLPEEGLKFMVYLQKENIIDESGMPKERFSAEFPKEGPSILRIQQVVRGDSAAYFCASSLTPPSGTYEQYFGPGTRLTVT.

This clone occurred once. The rearrangement joins TRBV11-1 to TRBJ2-3, with D unclear. Trimming cost V 3 bases and J 0 bases, with 10 bases left between them. Germline loops: CDR1 SGHAT, CDR2 FQDESV (reference sequence). This CDR3 is built from 15 residues. The CDR3 is CASSFTGDSTDTQYF. The CDR3 bases are TGTGCCAGCAGCTTTACTGGAGATAGCACAGATACGCAGTATTTT. Using reference TRBV11-1 and TRBJ2-3 for the parts outside the CDR3, the full variable domain is EAEVAQSPRYKITEKSQAVAFWCDPISGHATLYWYRQILGQGPELLVQFQDESVVDDSQLPKDRFSAERLKGVDSTLKIQPAELGDSAMYLCASSFTGDSTDTQYFGPGTRLTVL.

This chain joins TRBV15 and TRBJ2-7; a possible D gene is TRBD1 (6 bases). Looked up from germline, CDR1 is LNHNV and CDR2 is YYDKDF (reference sequence). Trimming cost V 2 bases and J 2 bases, with 13 bases left between them. The length of the CDR3 is 15 residues. Here the CDR3 DNA reads TGTGCCACCAGCAGAACCGGGACACGCCCCTACGAGCAGTACTTC. Amino acid sequence: CATSRTGTRPYEQYF. The full variable domain, its missing parts supplied by reference TRBV15 and TRBJ2-7, is DAMVIQNPRYQVTQFGKPVTLSCSQTLNHNVMYWYQQKSSQAPKLLFHYYDKDFNNEADTPDNFQSRRPNTSFCFLDIRSPGLGDTAMYLCATSRTGTRPYEQYFGPGTRLTVT.

This clone was observed a handful of times. V is TRBV7-2 and J is TRBJ2-7; the D gene is possibly TRBD2 (6 bases). This CDR3 is 13 amino acids long. V lost 5 bases to trimming and J lost 4 bases, with 12 bases between them. Germline V CDR1 and CDR2: SGHTA, FQGNSA. The CDR3 coding sequence is TGTGCCAGCAGCCGTCCAGGGAGGTACGAGCAGTACTTC. It is translated as CASSRPGRYEQYF.